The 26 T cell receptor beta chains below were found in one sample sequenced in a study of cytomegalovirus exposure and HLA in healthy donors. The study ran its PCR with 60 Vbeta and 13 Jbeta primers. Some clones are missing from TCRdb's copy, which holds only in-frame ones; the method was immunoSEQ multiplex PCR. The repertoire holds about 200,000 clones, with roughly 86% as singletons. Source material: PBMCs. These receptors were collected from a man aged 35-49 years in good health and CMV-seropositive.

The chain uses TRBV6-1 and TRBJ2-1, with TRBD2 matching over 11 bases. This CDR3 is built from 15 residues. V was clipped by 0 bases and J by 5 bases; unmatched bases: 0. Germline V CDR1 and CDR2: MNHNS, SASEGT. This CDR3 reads CASSEALAGDNEQFF. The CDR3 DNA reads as TGTGCCAGCAGTGAAGCACTAGCGGGGGACAATGAGCAGTTCTTC.

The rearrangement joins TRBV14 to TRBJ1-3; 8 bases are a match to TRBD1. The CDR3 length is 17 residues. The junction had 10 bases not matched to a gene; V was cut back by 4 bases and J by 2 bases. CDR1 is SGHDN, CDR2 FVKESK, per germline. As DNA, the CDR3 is TGTGCCAGCAGCCCGAGGACAGGGATAAGGACTGGAAACACCATATATTTT. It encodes CASSPRTGIRTGNTIYF.

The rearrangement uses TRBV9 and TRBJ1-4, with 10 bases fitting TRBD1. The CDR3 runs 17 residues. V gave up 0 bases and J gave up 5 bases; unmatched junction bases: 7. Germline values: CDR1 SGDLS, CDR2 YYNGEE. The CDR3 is CASSVGPAGQGNEKLFF. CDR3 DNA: TGTGCCAGCAGCGTAGGCCCGGCGGGACAGGGGAATGAAAAACTGTTTTTT.

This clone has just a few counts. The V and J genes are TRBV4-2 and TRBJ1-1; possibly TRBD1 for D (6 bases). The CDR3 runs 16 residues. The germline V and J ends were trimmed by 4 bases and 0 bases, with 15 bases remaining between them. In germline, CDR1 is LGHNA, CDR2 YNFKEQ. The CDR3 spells CASSRDFGQLNTEAFF. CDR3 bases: TGTGCCAGCAGCCGAGACTTCGGACAGCTGAACACTGAAGCTTTCTTT.

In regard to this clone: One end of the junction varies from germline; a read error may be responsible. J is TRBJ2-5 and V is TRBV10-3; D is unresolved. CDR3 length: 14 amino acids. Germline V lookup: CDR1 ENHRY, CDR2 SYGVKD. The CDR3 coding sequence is TGTGCCAGCAGTGGTCTTGTGGCTCAAGAGACCCAGTACTTC. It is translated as CASSGLVAQETQYF.

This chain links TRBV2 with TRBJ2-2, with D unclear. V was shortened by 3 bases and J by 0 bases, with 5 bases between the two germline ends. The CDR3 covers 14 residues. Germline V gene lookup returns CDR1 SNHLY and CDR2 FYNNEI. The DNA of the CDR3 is TGTGCCAGCAGTGAGACAACGAACACCGGGGAGCTGTTTTTT. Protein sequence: CASSETTNTGELFF.

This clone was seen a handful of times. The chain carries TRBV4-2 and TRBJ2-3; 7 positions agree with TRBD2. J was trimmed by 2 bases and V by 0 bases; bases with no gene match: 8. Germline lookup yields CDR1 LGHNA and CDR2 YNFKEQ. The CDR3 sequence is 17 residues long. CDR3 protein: CASSQDELAVVTDTQYF. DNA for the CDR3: TGTGCCAGCAGCCAAGATGAGCTAGCGGTTGTCACAGATACGCAGTATTTT.

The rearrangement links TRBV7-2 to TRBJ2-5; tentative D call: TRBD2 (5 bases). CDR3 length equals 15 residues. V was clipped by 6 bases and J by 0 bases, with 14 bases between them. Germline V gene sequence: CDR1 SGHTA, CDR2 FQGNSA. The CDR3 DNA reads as TGTGCCAGCAGTCCCGGGGAGTTGTACCAAGAGACCCAGTACTTC. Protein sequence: CASSPGELYQETQYF.

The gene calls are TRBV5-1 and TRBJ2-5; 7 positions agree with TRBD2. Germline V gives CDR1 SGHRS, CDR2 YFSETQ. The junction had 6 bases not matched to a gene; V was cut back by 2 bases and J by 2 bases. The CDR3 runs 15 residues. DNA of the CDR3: TGCGCCAGCAGCTTAAGGGCTAGCGGACAAGAGACCCAGTACTTC. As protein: CASSLRASGQETQYF.

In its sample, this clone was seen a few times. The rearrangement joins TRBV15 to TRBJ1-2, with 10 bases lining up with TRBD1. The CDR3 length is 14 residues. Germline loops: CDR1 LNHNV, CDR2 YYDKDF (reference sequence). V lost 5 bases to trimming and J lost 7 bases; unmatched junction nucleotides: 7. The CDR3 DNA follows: TGTGCCACCAGCGGGGACAGGGGTTTTGGTGGCTACACCTTC. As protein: CATSGDRGFGGYTF.

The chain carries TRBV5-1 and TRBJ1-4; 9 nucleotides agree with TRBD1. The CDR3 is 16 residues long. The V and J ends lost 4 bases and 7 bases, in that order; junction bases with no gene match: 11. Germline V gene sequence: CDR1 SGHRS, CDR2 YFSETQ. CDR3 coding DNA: TGCGCCAGCAGCCAATCTAACAGGGGGCAGGGTGAAAAACTGTTTTTT. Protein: CASSQSNRGQGEKLFF.

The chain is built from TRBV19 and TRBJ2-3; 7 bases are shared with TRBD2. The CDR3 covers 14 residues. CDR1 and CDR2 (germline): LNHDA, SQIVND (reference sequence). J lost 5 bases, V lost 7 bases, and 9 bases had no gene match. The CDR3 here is CASKRAGILDTQYF. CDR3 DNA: TGTGCCAGTAAAAGAGCGGGAATTTTAGATACGCAGTATTTT.

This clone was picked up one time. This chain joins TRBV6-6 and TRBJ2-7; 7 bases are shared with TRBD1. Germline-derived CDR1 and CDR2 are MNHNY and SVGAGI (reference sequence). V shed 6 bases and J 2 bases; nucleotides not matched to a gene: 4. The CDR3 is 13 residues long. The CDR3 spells CASRPTGTYEQYF. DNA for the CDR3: TGTGCCAGCAGGCCGACAGGGACCTACGAGCAGTACTTC.

As DNA, the CDR3 is TGTGCCAGCAGCGTAGCCCCTAGCGGGGGGCGGACCGGGGAGCTGTTTTTT. This codes for CASSVAPSGGRTGELFF. V usage is TRBV9 and J usage is TRBJ2-2; TRBD2 agrees at 11 bases. V shed 0 bases, J shed 5 bases, and the junction held 6 bases outside the gene matches. CDR3 size: 17 residues. The germline V gene has CDR1 SGDLS and CDR2 YYNGEE.

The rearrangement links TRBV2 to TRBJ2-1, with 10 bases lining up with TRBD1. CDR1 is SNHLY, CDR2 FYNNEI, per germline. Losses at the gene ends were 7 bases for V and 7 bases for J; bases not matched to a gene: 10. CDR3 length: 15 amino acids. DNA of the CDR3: TGTGCCAGCAAACGAGACAGGGGGCGCATAAATGAGCAGTTCTTC. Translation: CASKRDRGRINEQFF.

The CDR3 DNA is TGTGCCAGCAGTGAAGGGATAGCGGGGGCCCGCTACGAGCAGTACTTC. Its protein product is CASSEGIAGARYEQYF. The chain combines TRBV2 with TRBJ2-7; TRBD2 matches 9 bases. J lost 3 bases, V lost 1 base, and 7 bases had no gene match. Looked up from germline, CDR1 is SNHLY and CDR2 is FYNNEI. This CDR3 has 16 amino acids. The full variable domain, rest sourced from reference TRBV2 and TRBJ2-7, is EPEVTQTPSHQVTQMGQEVILRCVPISNHLYFYWYRQILGQKVEFLVSFYNNEISEKSEIFDDQFSVERPDGSNFTLKIRSTKLEDSAMYFCASSEGIAGARYEQYFGPGTRLTVT.

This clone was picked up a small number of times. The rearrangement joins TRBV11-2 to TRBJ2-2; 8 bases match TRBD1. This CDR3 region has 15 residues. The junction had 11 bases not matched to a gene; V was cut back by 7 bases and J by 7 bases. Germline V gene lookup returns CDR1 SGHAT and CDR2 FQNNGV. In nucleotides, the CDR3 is TGTGCCAGCAACCCCTCAGGGGGCTGGATCGGGGAGCTGTTTTTT. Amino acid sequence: CASNPSGGWIGELFF.

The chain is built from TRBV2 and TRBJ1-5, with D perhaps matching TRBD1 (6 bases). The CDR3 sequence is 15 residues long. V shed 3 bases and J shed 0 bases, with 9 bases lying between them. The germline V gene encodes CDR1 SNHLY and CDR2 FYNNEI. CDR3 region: CASSDGTLSNQPQHF. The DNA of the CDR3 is TGTGCCAGCAGTGATGGGACACTTAGCAATCAGCCCCAGCATTTT.

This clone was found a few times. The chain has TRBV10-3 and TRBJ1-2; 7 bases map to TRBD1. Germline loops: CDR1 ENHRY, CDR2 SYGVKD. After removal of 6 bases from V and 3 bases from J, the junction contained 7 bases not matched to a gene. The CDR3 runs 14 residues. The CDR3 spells CAIRRQGGDYGYTF. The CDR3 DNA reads TGTGCCATCAGGAGACAGGGCGGGGACTATGGCTACACCTTC.

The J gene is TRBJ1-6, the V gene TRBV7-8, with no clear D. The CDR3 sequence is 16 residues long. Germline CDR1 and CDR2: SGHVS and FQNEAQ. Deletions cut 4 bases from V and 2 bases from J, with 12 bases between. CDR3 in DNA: TGTGCCAGCAGCTCGCCGCGGGTTCCCTATAATTCACCCCTCCACTTT. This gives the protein CASSSPRVPYNSPLHF. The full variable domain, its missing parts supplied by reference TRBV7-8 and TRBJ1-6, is GAGVSQSPRYKVAKRGQDVALRCDPISGHVSLFWYQQALGQGPEFLTYFQNEAQLDKSGLPSDRFFAERPEGSVSTLKIQRTQQEDSAVYLCASSSPRVPYNSPLHFGNGTRLTVT.

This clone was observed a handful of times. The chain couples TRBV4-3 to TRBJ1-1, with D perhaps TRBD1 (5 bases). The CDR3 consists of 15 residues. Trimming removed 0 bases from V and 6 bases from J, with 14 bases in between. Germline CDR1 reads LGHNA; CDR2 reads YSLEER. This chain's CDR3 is CASSQDPGRGAEAFF. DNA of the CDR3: TGCGCCAGCAGCCAAGATCCCGGTAGGGGCGCTGAAGCTTTCTTT.

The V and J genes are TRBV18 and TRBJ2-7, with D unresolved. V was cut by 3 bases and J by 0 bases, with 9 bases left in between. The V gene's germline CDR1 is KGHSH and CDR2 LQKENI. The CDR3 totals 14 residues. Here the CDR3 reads CASSPAASSYEQYF. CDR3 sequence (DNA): TGTGCCAGCTCACCGGCGGCTAGCTCCTACGAGCAGTACTTC.

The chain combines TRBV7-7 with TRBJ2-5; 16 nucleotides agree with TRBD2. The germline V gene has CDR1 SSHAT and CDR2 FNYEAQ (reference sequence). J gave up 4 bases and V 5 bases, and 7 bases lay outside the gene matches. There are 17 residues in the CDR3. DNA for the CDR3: TGTGCCAGCAGCACCGGGACTAGCGGGGGGGCGAGAGAGACCCAGTACTTC. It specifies CASSTGTSGGARETQYF.

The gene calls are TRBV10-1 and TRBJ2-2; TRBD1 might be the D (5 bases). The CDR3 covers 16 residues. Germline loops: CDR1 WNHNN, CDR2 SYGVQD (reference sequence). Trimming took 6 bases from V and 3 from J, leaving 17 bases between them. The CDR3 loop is CASRGQEQLYTGELFF. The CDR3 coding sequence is TGCGCCAGCAGGGGGCAAGAACAACTTTACACCGGGGAGCTGTTTTTT.

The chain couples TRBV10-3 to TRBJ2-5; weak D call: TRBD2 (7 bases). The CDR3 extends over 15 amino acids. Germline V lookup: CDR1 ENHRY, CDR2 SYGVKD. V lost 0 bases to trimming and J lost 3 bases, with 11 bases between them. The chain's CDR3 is CAISESGGGEETQYF. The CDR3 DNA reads TGTGCCATCAGTGAGTCTGGGGGGGGCGAAGAGACCCAGTACTTC.

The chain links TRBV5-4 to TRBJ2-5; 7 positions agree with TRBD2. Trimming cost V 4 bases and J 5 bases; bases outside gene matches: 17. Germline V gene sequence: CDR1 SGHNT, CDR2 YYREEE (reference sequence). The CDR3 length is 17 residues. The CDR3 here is CASSNEPASGGEETQYF. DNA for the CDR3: TGTGCCAGCAGCAACGAACCGGCTAGCGGCGGAGAGGAGACCCAGTACTTC.